This T cell receptor (beta chain) is from a study of control samples from healthy donors and cancer patients. Sequenced by immunoSEQ multiplex PCR; TCRdb stores in-frame clones only, minus some. The sample includes about 170,000 clones, 90% to 95% seen only once; the top ten take roughly 1.6%. The CDR3 loop spans 13 amino acids. V lost 5 bases and J lost 5, with 11 bases in between. The source of this sequence is a woman aged 25 to 39 in good health. The chain links TRBV12-3 or TRBV12-4 to TRBJ2-3, with a possible D match to TRBD2 (6 bases). Sequencing used blood. The CDR3 sequence: CASSPPGLDTQYF. The CDR3 DNA reads as TGTGCCAGCAGTCCGCCGGGACTAGATACGCAGTATTTT.